These 26 T cell receptor beta chains originate from one sample sequenced in a study of PD-1 blockade in classical Hodgkin lymphoma. All trial patients relapsed after autologous stem cell transplantation. Clones were read by immunoSEQ multiplex PCR, and TCRdb kept only the in-frame ones, dropping some. The table lists about 58,000 clones, 85% to 95% of them singletons, with roughly a tenth in the top ten. The sequencing used peripheral blood mononuclear cells (PBMCs), collected before the second cycle of nivolumab. Receptors originate from a human donor with classical Hodgkin lymphoma.

The chain uses TRBV4-2 and TRBJ2-5; the D is unclear. The CDR3 sequence is 15 residues long. Germline CDR1 is LGHNA and CDR2 is YNFKEQ. The V end lost 1 base, the J end lost 0 bases, and 9 bases lay between the germline ends. The CDR3 DNA reads as TGTGCCAGCAGCCAAGTTGGAGAGTACCAAGAGACCCAGTACTTC. Its protein product is CASSQVGEYQETQYF.

The chain has TRBV19 and TRBJ2-7; no clear D gene. The germline gives CDR1 LNHDA, CDR2 SQIVND (reference sequence). This CDR3 spans 12 amino acids. Trimming shortened V by 7 bases and J by 6 bases, and 13 bases separated the two germline ends. In DNA, the CDR3 is TGTGCCAGTACCACCGAAGTGGGCGAGCAGTACTTC. It encodes CASTTEVGEQYF.

V is TRBV2 and J is TRBJ2-2; D is unclear. Trimming took off 11 bases at V and 5 bases at J, with 15 bases between the two ends. The CDR3 covers 13 residues. The V gene's germline CDR1 is SNHLY and CDR2 FYNNEI. CDR3 DNA sequence: TGTGCCTCCCGGACGGGTGGGACCGGGGAGCTGTTTTTT. Its translation is CASRTGGTGELFF.

This clone was picked up one time. The V call is TRBV9, the J call TRBJ2-2; D is uncertain. From germline, CDR1 is SGDLS and CDR2 YYNGEE. The CDR3 length is 14 residues. The germline V and J ends were trimmed by 3 bases and 5 bases, with 11 bases remaining between them. The DNA for the CDR3 is TGTGCCAGCAGCGCCCGCCCCGCGACCGGGGAGCTGTTTTTT. It encodes CASSARPATGELFF.

The genes are TRBV5-4 and TRBJ1-3, with D tentatively TRBD1 (5 bases). Trimming took off 4 bases at V and 4 bases at J, with 15 bases between the two ends. The germline V gene encodes CDR1 SGHNT and CDR2 YYREEE (reference sequence). The CDR3 contains 15 residues. The DNA for the CDR3 is TGTGCCAGCAGCGCCGACAGCCTCGGGGGAAACACCATATATTTT. Translation: CASSADSLGGNTIYF.

J is TRBJ1-2 and V is TRBV28, with D possibly TRBD1 on 5 matching bases. Germline values: CDR1 MDHEN, CDR2 SYDVKM. This CDR3 contains 17 residues. V lost 2 bases to trimming and J lost 4 bases, with 20 bases between them. CDR3 region: CASSLTGHGAIGYGYTF. Written as DNA, the CDR3 is TGTGCCAGCAGTTTAACGGGTCATGGGGCAATCGGCTATGGCTACACCTTC.

In its sample, this clone was seen once. The chain carries TRBV6-5 and TRBJ2-5, with TRBD2 identical over 9 bases. This CDR3 contains 15 residues. V trimming: 2 bases; J trimming: 5 bases; junction bases outside the gene matches: 6. Germline assignment: CDR1 MNHEY and CDR2 SVGAGI. The CDR3 protein is CASSYGGRADETQYF. The CDR3 DNA reads as TGTGCCAGCAGTTACGGCGGGAGGGCCGATGAGACCCAGTACTTC.

The chain carries TRBV2 and TRBJ2-7; 10 bases are shared with TRBD1. V gave up 6 bases and J gave up 4 bases; unmatched junction bases: 9. This CDR3 comprises 15 residues. Germline lookup yields CDR1 SNHLY and CDR2 FYNNEI. In DNA, the CDR3 is TGTGCCAGCAGCGAGTGGGACAGGGGACCGTACGAGCAGTACTTC. Its protein product is CASSEWDRGPYEQYF.

This chain connects TRBV5-1 to TRBJ2-3; a weak D match, TRBD1 (5 bases). V gave up 2 bases and J gave up 5 bases, with 12 bases separating them. Per the germline V gene, CDR1 is SGHRS and CDR2 is YFSETQ. The CDR3 covers 14 residues. As DNA, the CDR3 is TGCGCCAGCAGCTTAGGTGGGGCCGGAGATACGCAGTATTTT. Translating gives CASSLGGAGDTQYF.

The chain recombines TRBV5-5 with TRBJ1-4; D gene ambiguous. Germline values: CDR1 SGHKS, CDR2 YYEKEE (reference sequence). With 2 bases removed from V and 3 bases from J, the gap between germline ends came to 8 bases. CDR3 length: 14 residues. CDR3 DNA sequence: TGTGCCAGCAGCTTTGAAGGGTCTAATGAAAAACTGTTTTTT. As protein: CASSFEGSNEKLFF.

V gene TRBV27 combines with J gene TRBJ2-7; D may match TRBD1 or TRBD2 (5 bases each). V was pared by 3 bases and J by 2 bases, with 11 bases between. This CDR3 region has 14 residues. CDR1 and CDR2 from the germline V gene are MNHEY and SMNVEV (reference sequence). CDR3 DNA sequence: TGTGCCAGCAGTTTGTCGGGACCCCCCTACGAGCAGTACTTC. Encoded protein: CASSLSGPPYEQYF.

The J gene is TRBJ1-1, the V gene TRBV5-1, with TRBD1 identical over 8 bases. The ends lost 4 bases at V and 6 bases at J; junction bases unmatched: 5. This CDR3 spans 13 amino acids. Germline CDR1 reads SGHRS; CDR2 reads YFSETQ. The CDR3 DNA sequence: TGCGCCAGCAGCCCCCGACAGGGGCCTGAAGCTTTCTTT. Protein product: CASSPRQGPEAFF.

The chain combines TRBV2 with TRBJ2-3, with 9 nucleotides matching TRBD2. The length of the CDR3 is 15 residues. The V and J ends lost 4 bases and 2 bases, in that order; junction bases with no gene match: 4. Germline assignment: CDR1 SNHLY and CDR2 FYNNEI. The DNA of the CDR3 is TGTGCCAGCAGTGTAGCGGGGGCCAACACAGATACGCAGTATTTT. It codes for CASSVAGANTDTQYF.

CDR3 nucleotides: TGTGCCAGCAGCCAAGATCTCGGGACAGGGTGGGATACGCAGTATTTT. Its protein product is CASSQDLGTGWDTQYF. The J gene is TRBJ2-3, the V gene TRBV4-2; 9 bases agree with TRBD1. The ends lost 0 bases at V and 6 bases at J; junction bases unmatched: 7. Germline V gives CDR1 LGHNA, CDR2 YNFKEQ. The CDR3 is made up of 16 amino acids.

By sample share, this clone is medium-sized. The chain has TRBV14 and TRBJ2-7, with D maybe TRBD1 (5 bases). The CDR3 covers 13 residues. Germline values: CDR1 SGHDN, CDR2 FVKESK. V lost 4 bases to trimming and J lost 6 bases, with 13 bases between them. The CDR3 here is CASSRTTTGEQYF. In nucleotides, the CDR3 is TGTGCCAGCAGCCGGACAACGACGGGCGAGCAGTACTTC.

This clone came up a few times. This chain connects TRBV6-1 to TRBJ1-2; a possible D gene is TRBD1 (6 bases). V lost 7 bases to trimming and J lost 6 bases, with 15 bases between them. The CDR3 length is 13 residues. Germline V gene data show CDR1 as MNHNS and CDR2 as SASEGT. The CDR3 loop reads CASTLTGFDGYTF. CDR3 DNA sequence: TGTGCCAGCACCCTTACAGGGTTTGATGGCTACACCTTC.

This CDR3 reads CASSTRLANEQFF. CDR3 bases: TGTGCCAGTAGTACCCGACTAGCGAATGAGCAGTTCTTC. This chain uses TRBV19 with TRBJ2-1; 8 bases are a match to TRBD2. V lost 4 bases, J lost 7 bases, and 3 bases stayed unmatched. CDR3 length: 13 residues. CDR1 LNHDA and CDR2 SQIVND come from the germline V gene (reference sequence).

This rearrangement joins TRBV10-2 to TRBJ2-7; 7 bases are shared with TRBD2. After removal of 6 bases from V and 2 bases from J, the junction contained 10 bases not matched to a gene. From germline, CDR1 is WSHSY and CDR2 SAAADI. There are 15 residues in the CDR3. The CDR3 region is CASRNGVGGAYEQYF. The CDR3 DNA sequence: TGCGCCAGCAGGAACGGGGTGGGAGGGGCCTACGAGCAGTACTTC.

This clone has a handful of counts. CDR3 region: CASSTRGDDTGELFF. The CDR3 DNA reads as TGTGCCAGCAGCACGCGGGGGGACGACACCGGGGAGCTGTTTTTT. The gene calls are TRBV25-1 and TRBJ2-2; 8 nucleotides line up with TRBD2. Trimming removed 6 bases from V and 3 bases from J; junction bases left unmatched: 6. Germline V gene lookup returns CDR1 MGHDK and CDR2 SYGVNS. The CDR3 has 15 amino acids.

The rearrangement uses TRBV19 and TRBJ1-1, with a possible D match to TRBD1 (5 bases). The V gene's germline CDR1 is LNHDA and CDR2 SQIVND (reference sequence). Between the trimmed V and J ends, which lost 3 bases and 1 base, there was a span of 6 bases. The length of the CDR3 is 13 residues. The CDR3 sequence: CASSIQGNTEAFF. DNA of the CDR3: TGTGCCAGTAGTATCCAGGGGAACACTGAAGCTTTCTTT.

The J gene is TRBJ2-7, the V gene TRBV27; D not resolved. The V end was cut by 5 bases, the J end by 2 bases, with 10 bases between. Germline V gene sequence: CDR1 MNHEY, CDR2 SMNVEV (reference sequence). CDR3 length: 13 residues. The CDR3 region is CASSAARPYEQYF. CDR3 DNA sequence: TGTGCCAGCAGTGCCGCTAGGCCCTACGAGCAGTACTTC.

The gene calls are TRBV5-1 and TRBJ2-3; possibly TRBD2 for D (6 bases). There are 13 residues in the CDR3. Germline CDR1 and CDR2: SGHRS and YFSETQ. Trimming removed 0 bases from V and 8 bases from J, with 10 bases in between. DNA for the CDR3: TGCGCCAGCAGCTTGGCCGGGGACTCTACGCAGTATTTT. Encoded protein: CASSLAGDSTQYF.

The chain combines TRBV28 with TRBJ2-7, with 15 bases that match TRBD2. CDR3 length: 15 residues. Germline V gene sequence: CDR1 MDHEN, CDR2 SYDVKM. The V and J ends lost 6 bases and 5 bases, in that order; junction bases with no gene match: 5. As DNA, the CDR3 is TGTGCCAGCAGCCACGGGACTAGCGGGAGGAACGAGCAGTACTTC. The encoded protein is CASSHGTSGRNEQYF.

This clone was seen just once. This sequence joins TRBV7-9 and TRBJ1-5; D is possibly TRBD1 (6 bases). The CDR3 runs to 14 residues. Germline CDR1 SEHNR, CDR2 FQNEAQ (reference sequence). Trimming shortened V by 5 bases and J by 8 bases, and 16 bases separated the two germline ends. The CDR3 DNA follows: TGTGCCAGCAGCCTCGGGACACTTAGAGAGCCCCAGCATTTT. It translates to CASSLGTLREPQHF. Full variable domain (outside the CDR3, taken from reference TRBV7-9 and TRBJ1-5): DTGVSQNPRHKITKRGQNVTFRCDPISEHNRLYWYRQTLGQGPEFLTYFQNEAQLEKSRLLSDRFSAERPKGSFSTLEIQRTEQGDSAMYLCASSLGTLREPQHFGDGTRLSIL.

The rearrangement joins TRBV2 to TRBJ2-2, with 8 bases matching TRBD1. From germline, CDR1 is SNHLY and CDR2 FYNNEI. The V and J ends lost 3 bases and 1 base, in that order; junction bases with no gene match: 1. This CDR3 has 15 residues. CDR3: CASSDDRGNTGELFF. CDR3 nucleotide sequence: TGTGCCAGCAGTGACGACAGGGGGAACACCGGGGAGCTGTTTTTT. Using reference TRBV2 and TRBJ2-2 for the parts outside the CDR3, the full variable domain is EPEVTQTPSHQVTQMGQEVILRCVPISNHLYFYWYRQILGQKVEFLVSFYNNEISEKSEIFDDQFSVERPDGSNFTLKIRSTKLEDSAMYFCASSDDRGNTGELFFGEGSRLTVL.

V and J are TRBV11-2 and TRBJ1-1; TRBD1 agrees at 11 bases. Germline assignment: CDR1 SGHAT and CDR2 FQNNGV. The trim removed 2 bases at V and 4 bases at J, leaving 3 bases unmatched. The CDR3 runs 15 residues. The CDR3 loop is CASSLSGTGGTEAFF. The CDR3 DNA is TGTGCCAGCAGCTTAAGCGGGACAGGGGGCACTGAAGCTTTCTTT.